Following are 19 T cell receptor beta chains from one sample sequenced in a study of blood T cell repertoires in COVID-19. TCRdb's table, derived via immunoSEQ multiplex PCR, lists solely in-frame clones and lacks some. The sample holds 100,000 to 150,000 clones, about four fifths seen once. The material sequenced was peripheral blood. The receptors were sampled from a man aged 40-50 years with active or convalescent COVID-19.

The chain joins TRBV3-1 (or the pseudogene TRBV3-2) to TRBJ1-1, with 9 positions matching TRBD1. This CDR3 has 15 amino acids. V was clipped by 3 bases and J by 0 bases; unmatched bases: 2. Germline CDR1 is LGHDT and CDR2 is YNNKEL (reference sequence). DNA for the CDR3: TGTGCCAGCAGCCATCGACAGGGGGTGAACACTGAAGCTTTCTTT. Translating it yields CASSHRQGVNTEAFF.

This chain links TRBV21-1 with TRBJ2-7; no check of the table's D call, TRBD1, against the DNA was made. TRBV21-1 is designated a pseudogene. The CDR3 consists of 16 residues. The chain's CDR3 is CASSGKQGIPAYEQYF. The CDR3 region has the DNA TGTGCCAGCAGCGGAAAGCAGGGGATCCCCGCCTACGAGCAGTACTTC.

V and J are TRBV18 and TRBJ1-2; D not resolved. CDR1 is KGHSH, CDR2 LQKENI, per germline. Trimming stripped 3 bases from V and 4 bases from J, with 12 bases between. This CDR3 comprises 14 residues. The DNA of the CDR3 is TGTGCCAGCTCACCTTCCGAGGGTAGCTATGGCTACACCTTC. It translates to CASSPSEGSYGYTF.

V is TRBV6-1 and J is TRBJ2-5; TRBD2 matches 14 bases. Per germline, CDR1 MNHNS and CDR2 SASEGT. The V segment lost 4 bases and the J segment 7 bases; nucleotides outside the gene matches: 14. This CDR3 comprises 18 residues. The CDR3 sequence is CASSVGGLAGDVIGTQYF. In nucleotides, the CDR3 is TGTGCCAGCAGTGTGGGGGGACTAGCGGGGGACGTTATAGGGACCCAGTACTTC.

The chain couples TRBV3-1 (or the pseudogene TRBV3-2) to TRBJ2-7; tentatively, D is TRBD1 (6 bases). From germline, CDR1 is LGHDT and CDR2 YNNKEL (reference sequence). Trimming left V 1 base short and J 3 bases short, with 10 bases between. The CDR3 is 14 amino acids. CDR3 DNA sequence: TGTGCCAGCAGCCAAGGACGAGGGGGCTACGAGCAGTACTTC. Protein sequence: CASSQGRGGYEQYF.

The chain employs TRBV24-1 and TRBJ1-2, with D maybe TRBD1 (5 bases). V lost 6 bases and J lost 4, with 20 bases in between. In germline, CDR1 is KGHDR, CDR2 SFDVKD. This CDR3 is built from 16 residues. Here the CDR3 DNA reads TGTGCCACCAGTCACGGCCGACAGAGATCCTCCTATGGCTACACCTTC. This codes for CATSHGRQRSSYGYTF.

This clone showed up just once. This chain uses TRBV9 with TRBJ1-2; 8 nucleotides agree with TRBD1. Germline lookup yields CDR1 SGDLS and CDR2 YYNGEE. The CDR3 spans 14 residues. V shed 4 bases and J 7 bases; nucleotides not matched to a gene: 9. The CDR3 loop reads CASSSSGQGSGYTF. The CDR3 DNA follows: TGTGCCAGCAGCTCCTCCGGACAGGGCAGTGGCTACACCTTC.

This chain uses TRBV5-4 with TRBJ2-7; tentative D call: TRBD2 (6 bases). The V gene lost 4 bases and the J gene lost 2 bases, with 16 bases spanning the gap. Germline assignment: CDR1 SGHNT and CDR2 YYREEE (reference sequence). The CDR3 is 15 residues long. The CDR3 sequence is CASSDGGTPPYEQYF. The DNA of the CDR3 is TGTGCCAGCAGCGACGGCGGGACCCCCCCCTACGAGCAGTACTTC. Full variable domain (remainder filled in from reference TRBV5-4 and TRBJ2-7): ETGVTQSPTHLIKTRGQQVTLRCSSQSGHNTVSWYQQALGQGPQFIFQYYREEENGRGNFPPRFSGLQFPNYSSELNVNALELDDSALYLCASSDGGTPPYEQYFGPGTRLTVT.

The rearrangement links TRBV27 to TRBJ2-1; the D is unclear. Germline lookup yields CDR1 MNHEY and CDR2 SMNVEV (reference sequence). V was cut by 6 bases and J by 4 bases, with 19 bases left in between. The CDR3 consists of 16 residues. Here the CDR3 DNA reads TGTGCCAGCAGAAGCCCGAACTCGAATATTTACAATGAGCAGTTCTTC. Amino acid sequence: CASRSPNSNIYNEQFF.

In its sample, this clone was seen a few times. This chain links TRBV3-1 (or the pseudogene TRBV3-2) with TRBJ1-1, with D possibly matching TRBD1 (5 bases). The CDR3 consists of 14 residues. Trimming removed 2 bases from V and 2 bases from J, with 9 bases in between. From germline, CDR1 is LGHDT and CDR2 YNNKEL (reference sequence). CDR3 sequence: CASSQPGLNTEAFF. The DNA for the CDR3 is TGTGCCAGCAGCCAACCAGGGTTAAACACTGAAGCTTTCTTT.

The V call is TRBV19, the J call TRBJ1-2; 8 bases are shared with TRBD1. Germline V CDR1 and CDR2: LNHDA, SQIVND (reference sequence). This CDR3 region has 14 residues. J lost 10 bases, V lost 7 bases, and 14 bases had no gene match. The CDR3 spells CASNSGTGLFSYTF. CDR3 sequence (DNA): TGTGCCAGTAATTCCGGGACAGGTCTATTTTCCTACACCTTC.

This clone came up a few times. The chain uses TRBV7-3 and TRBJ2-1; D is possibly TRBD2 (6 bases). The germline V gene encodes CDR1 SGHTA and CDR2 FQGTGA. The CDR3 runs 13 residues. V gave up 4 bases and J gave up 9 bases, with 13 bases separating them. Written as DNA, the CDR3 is TGTGCCAGCAGCTCCACGGCGGGGAGTGAGCAGTTCTTC. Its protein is CASSSTAGSEQFF.

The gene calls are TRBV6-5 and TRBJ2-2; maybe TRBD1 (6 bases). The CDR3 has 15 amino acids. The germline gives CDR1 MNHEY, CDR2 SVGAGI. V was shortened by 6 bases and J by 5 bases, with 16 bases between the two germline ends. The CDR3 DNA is TGTGCCAGCAGCCAAACAGGGTGGGGAACCGGGGAGCTGTTTTTT. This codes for CASSQTGWGTGELFF.

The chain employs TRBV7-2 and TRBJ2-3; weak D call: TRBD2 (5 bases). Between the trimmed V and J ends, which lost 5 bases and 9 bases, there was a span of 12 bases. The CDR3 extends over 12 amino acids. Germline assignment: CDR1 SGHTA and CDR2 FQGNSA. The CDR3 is CASSRPRVTQYF. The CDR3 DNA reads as TGTGCCAGCAGCCGGCCGCGGGTCACGCAGTATTTT.

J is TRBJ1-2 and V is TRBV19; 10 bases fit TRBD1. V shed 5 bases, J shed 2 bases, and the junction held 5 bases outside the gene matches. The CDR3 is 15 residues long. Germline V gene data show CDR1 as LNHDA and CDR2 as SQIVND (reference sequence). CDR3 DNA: TGTGCCAGTAGTGGTGCGACAGGGGGCAACTATGGCTACACCTTC. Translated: CASSGATGGNYGYTF.

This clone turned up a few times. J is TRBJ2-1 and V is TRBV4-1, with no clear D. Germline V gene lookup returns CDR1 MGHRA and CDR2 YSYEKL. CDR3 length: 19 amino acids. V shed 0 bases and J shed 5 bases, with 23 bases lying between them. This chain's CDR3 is CASSQDRPIAAHTHNEQFF. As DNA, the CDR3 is TGCGCCAGCAGCCAAGATCGGCCCATAGCCGCACACACACACAATGAGCAGTTCTTC.

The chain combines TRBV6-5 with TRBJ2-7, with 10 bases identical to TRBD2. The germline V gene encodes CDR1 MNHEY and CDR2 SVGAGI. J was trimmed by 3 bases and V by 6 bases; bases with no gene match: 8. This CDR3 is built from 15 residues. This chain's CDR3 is CASSLSGGQLYEQYF. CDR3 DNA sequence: TGTGCCAGCAGCCTTAGCGGGGGGCAACTCTACGAGCAGTACTTC.

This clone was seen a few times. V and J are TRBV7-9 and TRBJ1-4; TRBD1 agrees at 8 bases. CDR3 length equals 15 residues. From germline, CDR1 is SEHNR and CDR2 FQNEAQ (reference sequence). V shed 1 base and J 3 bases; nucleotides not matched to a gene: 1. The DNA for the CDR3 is TGTGCCAGCAGCTTAGTACAGGGGGCTAATGAAAAACTGTTTTTT. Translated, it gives CASSLVQGANEKLFF.

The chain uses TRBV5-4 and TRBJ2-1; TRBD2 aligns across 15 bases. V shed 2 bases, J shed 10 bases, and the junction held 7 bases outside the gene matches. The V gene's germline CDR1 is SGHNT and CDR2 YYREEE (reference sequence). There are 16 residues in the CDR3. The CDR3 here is CASSFGLAGGRGEQFF. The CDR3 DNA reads TGTGCCAGCAGCTTTGGACTAGCGGGGGGGCGCGGGGAGCAGTTCTTC. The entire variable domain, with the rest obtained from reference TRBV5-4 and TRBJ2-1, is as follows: ETGVTQSPTHLIKTRGQQVTLRCSSQSGHNTVSWYQQALGQGPQFIFQYYREEENGRGNFPPRFSGLQFPNYSSELNVNALELDDSALYLCASSFGLAGGRGEQFFGPGTRLTVL.